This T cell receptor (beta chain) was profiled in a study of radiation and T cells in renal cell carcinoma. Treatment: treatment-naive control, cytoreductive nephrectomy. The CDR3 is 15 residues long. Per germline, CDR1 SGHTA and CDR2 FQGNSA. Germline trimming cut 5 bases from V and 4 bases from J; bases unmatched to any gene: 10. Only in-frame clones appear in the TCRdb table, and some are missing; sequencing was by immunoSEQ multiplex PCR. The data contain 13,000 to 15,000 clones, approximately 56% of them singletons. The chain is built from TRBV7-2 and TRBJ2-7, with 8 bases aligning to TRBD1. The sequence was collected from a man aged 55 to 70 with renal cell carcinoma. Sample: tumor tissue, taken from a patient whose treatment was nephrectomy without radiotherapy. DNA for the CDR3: TGTGCCAGCAGCACTGGGACAGGCTTAGGATACGAGCAGTACTTC. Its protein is CASSTGTGLGYEQYF.